This passage covers 32 T cell receptor beta chains from one sample sequenced in a study of T-cell memory formation after mild COVID-19. TCRdb reprocessed the 5' RACE reads with MiXCR, giving one entry per CDR3 protein. Of roughly 320,000 distinct CDR3 sequences listed, 25% to 30% are singletons. The sequencing sample was made of PBMCs or a T cell subset sorted from them (not recorded which). These receptors were collected from an adult woman who had mild COVID-19 (a few samples of this study predate the infection). Cell type and time point are not known.

This chain joins TRBV29-1 and TRBJ2-3, with TRBD2 matching over 11 bases. The germline V gene has CDR1 SQVTM and CDR2 ANQGSEA. This CDR3 comprises 16 residues. V shed 7 bases and J 2 bases; nucleotides not matched to a gene: 11. The CDR3 reads CSANGPSGGSTDTQYF. In DNA form, the CDR3 reads TGCAGCGCCAACGGTCCTAGCGGGGGGTCCACAGATACGCAGTATTTT.

This clonotype was seen ten or more times. This sequence joins TRBV19 and TRBJ2-1; 12 bases line up with TRBD2. Germline loops: CDR1 LNHDA, CDR2 SQIVND (reference sequence). V dropped 2 bases and J dropped 8; count of bases not matched to a gene: 13. The CDR3 has 18 residues. CDR3 amino acids: CASSILAGGLASGYEQFF. The DNA for the CDR3 is TGTGCCAGTAGTATACTAGCGGGGGGGCTTGCGTCGGGCTATGAGCAGTTCTTC.

This clonotype was counted between two and nine times. The rearrangement links TRBV2 to TRBJ1-5; D is perhaps TRBD1 (5 bases). This CDR3 is built from 13 residues. Germline V gene data show CDR1 as SNHLY and CDR2 as FYNNEI. The germline V and J ends were trimmed by 2 bases and 7 bases, with 9 bases remaining between them. The CDR3 DNA is TGTGCCAGCAGTGAATACAGGACCCAGCCCCAGCATTTT. Its translation: CASSEYRTQPQHF. Looking up the rest from reference TRBV2 and TRBJ1-5 gives the full variable domain: EPEVTQTPSHQVTQMGQEVILRCVPISNHLYFYWYRQILGQKVEFLVSFYNNEISEKSEIFDDQFSVERPDGSNFTLKIRSTKLEDSAMYFCASSEYRTQPQHFGDGTRLSIL.

This clonotype was counted a few times. V usage is TRBV4-2 and J usage is TRBJ2-7; perhaps TRBD2 as D (6 bases). CDR1 and CDR2 from the germline V gene are LGHNA and YNFKEQ. The CDR3 spans 14 residues. Between the trimmed V and J ends, which lost 1 base and 2 bases, there was a span of 9 bases. The CDR3 sequence: CASSQAGVAYEQYF. The CDR3, as DNA: TGTGCCAGCAGCCAAGCGGGGGTGGCCTACGAGCAGTACTTC.

This clonotype has more than one count but fewer than ten. V and J are TRBV6-4 and TRBJ2-1, with 7 bases fitting TRBD2. J gave up 1 base and V 4 bases, and 1 base lay outside the gene matches. The germline V gene encodes CDR1 MRHNA and CDR2 SNTAGT. The CDR3 has 14 amino acids. The CDR3, as DNA: TGTGCCAGCAGTGCTAGCGGTTCCTACAATGAGCAGTTCTTC. Amino acids: CASSASGSYNEQFF.

This clonotype was counted between two and nine times. V and J are TRBV20-1 and TRBJ2-1; D may be TRBD2 (6 bases). V dropped 6 bases and J dropped 0 bases, with 15 bases sitting between them. This CDR3 has 15 amino acids. Per the germline V gene, CDR1 is DFQATT and CDR2 is SNEGSKA (reference sequence). This chain's CDR3 is CSAESGSSSYNEQFF. In DNA form, the CDR3 reads TGCAGTGCGGAAAGCGGGTCGAGCTCCTACAATGAGCAGTTCTTC.

There are a few counts of this clonotype. CDR3 residues: CASSQPGRGLDGYTF. The CDR3 DNA sequence: TGTGCCAGCAGTCAACCGGGACGGGGGTTGGATGGCTACACCTTC. The chain carries TRBV6-2 or TRBV6-3 and TRBJ1-2; tentative D call: TRBD1 (5 bases). V lost 5 bases, J lost 6 bases, and 19 bases lay in between. The CDR3 loop spans 15 amino acids. From germline, CDR1 is MNHEY and CDR2 SVGEGT.

The rearrangement uses TRBV15 and TRBJ1-5, with D unclear. The V end was cut by 2 bases, the J end by 3 bases, with 17 bases between. CDR3 size: 17 residues. Germline V gene sequence: CDR1 LNHNV, CDR2 YYDKDF (reference sequence). CDR3 in DNA: TGTGCCACCAGCAGAACCCGGGCGCCGGTGTCCAATCAGCCCCAGCATTTT. This sequence encodes CATSRTRAPVSNQPQHF.

In this sample, this clonotype turned up a few times. The V gene is TRBV7-9, the J gene TRBJ1-1; 10 positions agree with TRBD1. Germline assignment: CDR1 SEHNR and CDR2 FQNEAQ (reference sequence). J gave up 1 base and V 5 bases, and 1 base lay outside the gene matches. This CDR3 contains 14 residues. This CDR3 is CASSGDRGNTEAFF. In DNA, the CDR3 is TGTGCCAGCAGCGGGGACAGGGGGAACACTGAAGCTTTCTTT.

This clonotype was counted a few times. The chain joins TRBV20-1 to TRBJ2-5; 9 bases fit TRBD2. Unmatched junction bases numbered 7, after V lost 6 bases and J lost 2 bases. The length of the CDR3 is 14 residues. The V gene's germline CDR1 is DFQATT and CDR2 SNEGSKA (reference sequence). As DNA, the CDR3 is TGCAGTGCATCGGCGGGAGGGGGGCAAGAGACCCAGTACTTC. Translated, it gives CSASAGGGQETQYF.

The CDR3 here is CASSYRSGQGLSDTQYF. The CDR3 DNA reads TGTGCCAGCAGCTACCGCTCGGGACAAGGATTGTCAGATACGCAGTATTTT. The V gene is TRBV7-9, the J gene TRBJ2-3, with D tentatively TRBD1 (6 bases). The V end was cut by 4 bases, the J end by 4 bases, with 21 bases between. Germline V gene sequence: CDR1 SEHNR, CDR2 FQNEAQ (reference sequence). The CDR3 loop spans 17 amino acids.

CDR3 residues: CASSPPLTRGEQFF. CDR3 sequence (DNA): TGTGCCAGCAGTCCCCCGCTCACTAGAGGTGAGCAGTTCTTC. The rearrangement joins TRBV12-3 or TRBV12-4 to TRBJ2-1; the D gene is possibly TRBD2 (5 bases). V shed 5 bases and J shed 9 bases, with 17 bases lying between them. The CDR3 length is 14 residues.

In this sample, this clonotype turned up a few times. The chain couples TRBV4-3 to TRBJ2-7; D remains unclear. The V end lost 0 bases, the J end lost 2 bases, and 14 bases lay between the germline ends. CDR3 size: 16 residues. CDR1 and CDR2 (germline): LGHNA, YSLEER. The CDR3 bases are TGCGCCAGCAGCCAAGATTACGGCAGACCAACCTACGAGCAGTACTTC. Translation: CASSQDYGRPTYEQYF.

This clonotype was counted only a few times. A much larger clone lies one base from this, so it may be a read error. The chain has TRBV7-6 and TRBJ2-3, with D unclear. The CDR3 runs 13 residues. V shed 0 bases and J shed 2 bases, with 3 bases lying between them. Germline V lookup: CDR1 SGHVS, CDR2 FNYEAQ. This chain's CDR3 is CASSLADTDTQYF. The CDR3 nucleotides read TGTGCCAGCAGCTTAGCGGACACAGATACGCAGTATTTT.

This clonotype has only a few counts. V and J are TRBV5-4 and TRBJ2-7, with 8 positions matching TRBD2. The CDR3 length is 15 residues. The junction had 10 bases not matched to a gene; V was cut back by 4 bases and J by 4 bases. Germline lookup yields CDR1 SGHNT and CDR2 YYREEE (reference sequence). CDR3 DNA: TGTGCCAGCAGCCCCGGGACTAGGGGGGTATACGAGCAGTACTTC. Encoded protein: CASSPGTRGVYEQYF.

This clonotype was seen a handful of times. V gene TRBV7-2 combines with J gene TRBJ2-1, with 9 bases matching TRBD2. This CDR3 region has 14 residues. In germline, CDR1 is SGHTA, CDR2 FQGNSA. Trimming removed 5 bases from V and 3 bases from J; junction bases left unmatched: 2. The DNA of the CDR3 is TGTGCCAGCAGCCGTAGCGGGAGCTACAATGAGCAGTTCTTC. Encoded protein: CASSRSGSYNEQFF.

The chain joins TRBV6-5 to TRBJ2-7; D unresolved. The CDR3 is 15 amino acids. Germline CDR1 and CDR2: MNHEY and SVGAGI. Trimming removed 0 bases at V and 3 bases at J, with 12 bases between. The CDR3 nucleotides are TGTGCCAGCAGTTACTCGAGGCGCGGAGTCTACGAGCAGTACTTC. Translated: CASSYSRRGVYEQYF.

The rearrangement uses TRBV30 and TRBJ1-5; D unclear. Germline lookup yields CDR1 GTSNPN and CDR2 SVGIG (reference sequence). Trimming left V 2 bases short and J 6 bases short, with 11 bases between. The CDR3 consists of 13 residues. In nucleotides, the CDR3 is TGTGCCTGGAGTCCTATGGGAGGTCAGCCCCAGCATTTT. Its protein is CAWSPMGGQPQHF.

This clonotype was counted once. V is TRBV7-9 and J is TRBJ2-1; 7 nucleotides agree with TRBD1. V lost 1 base, J lost 7 bases, and 10 bases stayed unmatched. This CDR3 has 16 amino acids. Germline V gene sequence: CDR1 SEHNR, CDR2 FQNEAQ (reference sequence). The CDR3 DNA reads as TGTGCCAGCAGCTTAGGATGGCGACAGGGACGAAATGAGCAGTTCTTC. Protein: CASSLGWRQGRNEQFF.

This clonotype occurred a few times. V gene TRBV7-9 combines with J gene TRBJ2-1, with TRBD2 matching 9 bases. The CDR3 totals 16 residues. The junction had 9 bases not matched to a gene; V was cut back by 1 base and J by 8 bases. CDR1 and CDR2 from the germline V gene are SEHNR and FQNEAQ (reference sequence). The CDR3 DNA reads as TGTGCCAGCAGCTTAGTTCCTAGCGGGGTCGTCTATGAGCAGTTCTTC. The encoded protein is CASSLVPSGVVYEQFF.

This clonotype was observed a handful of times. V is TRBV5-6 and J is TRBJ2-1; 12 nucleotides line up with TRBD2. This CDR3 is built from 15 residues. V lost 3 bases to trimming and J lost 7 bases; unmatched junction nucleotides: 5. The germline gives CDR1 SGHDT, CDR2 YYEEEE. Here the CDR3 reads CASSSLAGGRNEQFF. The CDR3 DNA is TGTGCCAGCAGCTCCCTAGCGGGGGGGCGAAATGAGCAGTTCTTC.

This rearrangement joins TRBV20-1 to TRBJ1-1; D gene uncertain. Between the trimmed V and J ends, which lost 2 bases and 1 base, there was a span of 5 bases. Germline V gives CDR1 DFQATT, CDR2 SNEGSKA (reference sequence). The CDR3 totals 12 residues. The DNA of the CDR3 is TGCAGTGCTAGATCGCGGAACACTGAAGCTTTCTTT. Its protein product is CSARSRNTEAFF.

This clonotype was observed a handful of times. The rearrangement uses TRBV3-1 and TRBJ2-1, with 10 bases that match TRBD1. J gave up 3 bases and V 4 bases, and 6 bases lay outside the gene matches. The CDR3 spans 16 residues. Germline CDR1 is LGHDT and CDR2 is YNNKEL (reference sequence). Here the CDR3 reads CASSPIGTGVYNEQFF. Written as DNA, the CDR3 is TGTGCCAGCAGCCCTATTGGGACAGGGGTCTACAATGAGCAGTTCTTC.

The chain combines TRBV30 with TRBJ1-5; D possibly corresponds to TRBD1 (5 bases). Germline V gene lookup returns CDR1 GTSNPN and CDR2 SVGIG (reference sequence). V lost 0 bases and J lost 3, with 15 bases in between. This CDR3 has 16 residues. CDR3 amino acids: CAWSVKYGTSNQPQHF. The CDR3 bases are TGTGCCTGGAGTGTAAAATACGGGACCTCCAATCAGCCCCAGCATTTT.

This clonotype has more than one count but fewer than ten. V and J are TRBV27 and TRBJ1-6; D is unclear. V was clipped by 7 bases and J by 7 bases, with 17 bases between them. The CDR3 length is 15 residues. In germline, CDR1 is MNHEY, CDR2 SMNVEV (reference sequence). The CDR3 DNA is TGTGCCAGCAAGGGAGTCCCTTCTTTGAATTCACCCCTCCACTTT. This translates into CASKGVPSLNSPLHF.

The V call is TRBV4-3, the J call TRBJ2-5; 9 bases fit TRBD2. The CDR3 covers 16 residues. After removal of 0 bases from V and 5 bases from J, the junction contained 7 bases not matched to a gene. CDR1 and CDR2 from the germline V gene are LGHNA and YSLEER. The CDR3 DNA follows: TGCGCCAGCAGCCAAGAGAGGGCGGGAGGGAGTGAGACCCAGTACTTC. Encoded protein: CASSQERAGGSETQYF.

This clonotype was detected once. The chain has TRBV11-3 and TRBJ2-1; D remains unclear. Looked up from germline, CDR1 is SGHNT and CDR2 is YENEEA. The CDR3 contains 16 residues. The V end was cut by 5 bases, the J end by 0 bases, with 14 bases between. CDR3 amino acids: CASSAVMTSSYNEQFF. Here the CDR3 DNA reads TGTGCCAGCAGCGCTGTGATGACGAGCTCCTACAATGAGCAGTTCTTC.

The chain combines TRBV7-9 with TRBJ1-1, with D possibly TRBD1 on 6 matching bases. The CDR3 has 13 amino acids. Germline V lookup: CDR1 SEHNR, CDR2 FQNEAQ (reference sequence). With 5 bases removed from V and 8 bases from J, the gap between germline ends came to 15 bases. CDR3 nucleotide sequence: TGTGCCAGCAGCACCCGACAGGCAACGGAAGCTTTCTTT. Translating it yields CASSTRQATEAFF. Full variable domain (missing parts from reference TRBV7-9 and TRBJ1-1): DTGVSQNPRHKITKRGQNVTFRCDPISEHNRLYWYRQTLGQGPEFLTYFQNEAQLEKSRLLSDRFSAERPKGSFSTLEIQRTEQGDSAMYLCASSTRQATEAFFGQGTRLTVV.

The J gene is TRBJ1-2, the V gene TRBV14; the D gene is possibly TRBD1 (5 bases). CDR1 SGHDN and CDR2 FVKESK come from the germline V gene. CDR3 length: 17 amino acids. The germline V and J ends were trimmed by 3 bases and 4 bases, with 21 bases remaining between them. The CDR3 coding sequence is TGTGCCAGCAGCCATGCGGTCGGAGCAGGGAGTACCTATGGCTACACCTTC. It yields the protein CASSHAVGAGSTYGYTF.

This clonotype was observed a few times. V gene TRBV12-3 or TRBV12-4 combines with J gene TRBJ2-3; the match to TRBD2 covers 12 bases. V shed 6 bases, J shed 12 bases, and the junction held 16 bases outside the gene matches. This CDR3 region has 16 residues. Here the CDR3 DNA reads TGTGCCAGCAGCCGACTAGCGGGAGAGAGGCGTGGGGACCAGTATTTT. It is translated as CASSRLAGERRGDQYF.

The chain has TRBV7-9 and TRBJ1-4; D remains ambiguous. V shed 1 base and J shed 8 bases, with 5 bases lying between them. Germline CDR1 and CDR2: SEHNR and FQNEAQ (reference sequence). CDR3 size: 12 residues. For the CDR3, the DNA is TGTGCCAGCAGCTTAGTACGAGAAAAACTGTTTTTT. It encodes CASSLVREKLFF.

This clonotype was found a few times. The chain recombines TRBV19 with TRBJ2-3, with D perhaps TRBD2 (6 bases). The V gene lost 1 base and the J gene lost 6 bases, with 11 bases spanning the gap. CDR1 is LNHDA, CDR2 SQIVND, per germline (reference sequence). The CDR3 consists of 14 residues. Written as DNA, the CDR3 is TGTGCCAGTAGTATAGCGGCTAGCGTTGATACGCAGTATTTT. Residues: CASSIAASVDTQYF.